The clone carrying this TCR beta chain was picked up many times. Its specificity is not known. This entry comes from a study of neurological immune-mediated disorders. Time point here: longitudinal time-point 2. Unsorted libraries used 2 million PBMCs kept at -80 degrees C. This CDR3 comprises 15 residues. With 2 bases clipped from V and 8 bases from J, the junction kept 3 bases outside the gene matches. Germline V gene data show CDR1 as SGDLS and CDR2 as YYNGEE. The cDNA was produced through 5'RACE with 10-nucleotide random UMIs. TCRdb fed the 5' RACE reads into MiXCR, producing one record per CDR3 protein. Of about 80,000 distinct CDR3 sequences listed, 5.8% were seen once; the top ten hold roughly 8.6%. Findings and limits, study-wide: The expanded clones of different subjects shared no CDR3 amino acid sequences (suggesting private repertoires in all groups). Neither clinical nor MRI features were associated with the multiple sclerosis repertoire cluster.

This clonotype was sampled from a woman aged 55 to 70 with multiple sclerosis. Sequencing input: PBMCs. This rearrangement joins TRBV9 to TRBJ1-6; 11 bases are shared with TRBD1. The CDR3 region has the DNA TGTGCCAGCAGCGTCGGGGACAGGGGGTATTCACCCCTCCACTTT. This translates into CASSVGDRGYSPLHF. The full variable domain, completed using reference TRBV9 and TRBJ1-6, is DSGVTQTPKHLITATGQRVTLRCSPRSGDLSVYWYQQSLDQGLQFLIQYYNGEERAKGNILERFSAQQFPDLHSELNLSSLELGDSALYFCASSVGDRGYSPLHFGNGTRLTVT.